This T cell receptor beta chain comes out of a study of cytomegalovirus exposure and HLA in healthy donors. General study points: In a later analysis, common viral pathogens appeared linked to several of the most significant clusters.

Regarding this clone: Its antigen is not known.

The primer mix had 60 Vbeta and 13 Jbeta primers. Per the study methods: An analysis performed later counted 72 million or so unique TCR beta chains (roughly 11 million of them shared). Libraries were prepared by immunoSEQ multiplex PCR; TCRdb keeps only in-frame clonotypes and omits some of them. D and trimming were read from the DNA, whereas the V and J calls and clone size are those reported in that table. The repertoire includes around 130,000 clones, 8.5% of them detected once, and 5.5% sits in the top ten. Donors likely had unrecorded immune exposures despite being nominally healthy when sampled. This receptor was identified in a man in his forties in good health and CMV-seronegative. What was sequenced was PBMCs.

The CDR3 coding sequence is TGTGCCAGCAGGGAGGAGCTCAAGCGGGGGGACCTCCAAGAGACCCAGTACTTC. Protein product: CASREELKRGDLQETQYF. The chain uses TRBV28 and TRBJ2-5; 9 nucleotides agree with TRBD2. The CDR3 runs 18 residues. Trimming cost V 6 bases and J 1 base; bases outside gene matches: 15. The germline gives CDR1 MDHEN, CDR2 SYDVKM.